Listed below are T cell receptor beta chains from one sample, sequenced in a study of T cells expressing NK-cell markers. With the 5' RACE reads reprocessed, TCRdb shows one record per CDR3 protein and no DNA. The repertoire shows some 500,000 distinct CDR3 sequences; the top ten hold about 1.5%. Sequencing input: blood T cells: a sorted CD56 or NKG2C T cell subset, CD4+ or CD8+ T cells, or bulk PBMC T cells (not recorded which). The receptors derive from a woman between 50 and 59 years old in good health. Both conserved end residues are part of each CDR3. The order of the fields is J gene, V gene, CDR3 protein.

TRBJ2-1 | TRBV6-2/TRBV6-3 | CASRQWGGVLNEQFF
TRBJ2-3 | TRBV20-1 | CSARAPMNTQYF
TRBJ2-1 | TRBV6-6 | CASSYSVGEDDEQFF
TRBJ1-5 | TRBV2 | CASSEKGGESPWRYSNQPQHF
TRBJ2-1 | TRBV5-1 | CASSRRTGTSGRNEQFF
TRBJ1-4 | TRBV5-1 | CASSLVGSQFSTEKLFF
TRBJ2-1 | TRBV15 | CATSSDRRKHNEQFF
TRBJ2-7 | TRBV20-1 | CSASIISGGAYEQYF
TRBJ2-1 | TRBV29-1 | CSARTPASYNEQFF
TRBJ2-3 | TRBV4-2 | CASGQAGDSGTQYF
TRBJ2-3 | TRBV6-5 | CASQTGRGWDTQYF
TRBJ2-7 | TRBV6-5 | CASTPRGPSSYEQYF
TRBJ1-2 | TRBV12-3/TRBV12-4 | CASSLGTDNYGYTF
TRBJ2-1 | TRBV24-1 | CATSGTGLNEQFF
TRBJ2-1 | TRBV5-1 | CASSPTGWTSGIGSYNEQFF
TRBJ2-5 | TRBV10-3 | CAISESDQETQYF
TRBJ1-5 | TRBV24-1 | CATSDPTGVDQPQHF
TRBJ2-7 | TRBV19 | CASSHLDRGQEEQYF
TRBJ2-1 | TRBV20-1 | CSARDGLAKQFF
TRBJ1-1 | TRBV15 | CATSRDRGLRNTEAFF
TRBJ2-2 | TRBV11-3 | CASSLASGPGGELFF
TRBJ2-5 | TRBV12-3/TRBV12-4 | CASRKQGQETQYF
TRBJ1-2 | TRBV12-3/TRBV12-4 | CASTMDDYGYTF
TRBJ2-7 | TRBV30 | CAWSQQGQDEQYF
TRBJ2-1 | TRBV5-5 | CASSFPGLAAHEQFF
TRBJ2-2 | TRBV7-6 | CASSSGGTGASGELFF
TRBJ2-3 | TRBV6-6 | CASTKTGGSDTQYF
TRBJ2-1 | TRBV5-1 | CASSLDQIRDEQFF
TRBJ1-1 | TRBV6-1 | CASSDYFASTEAFF
TRBJ2-5 | TRBV12-3/TRBV12-4 | CASNKLANPETQYF
TRBJ2-3 | TRBV10-3 | CAMGPGYSTDTQYF
TRBJ1-2 | TRBV11-2 | CASSFTGRTYGYTF
TRBJ2-1 | TRBV5-1 | CASSVVTGTSGFDEQFF
TRBJ2-1 | TRBV6-1 | CASSEGIAPRDEQFF
TRBJ1-2 | TRBV12-3/TRBV12-4 | CASRPGQGTIYGYTF
TRBJ1-3 | TRBV19 | CASSIDRDPGGNTIYF
TRBJ2-7 | TRBV10-3 | CAIRGEPNHEQYF
TRBJ1-4 | TRBV12-3/TRBV12-4 | CASSLTGTANEKLFF
TRBJ1-6 | TRBV11-2 | CASSFKRFNSPLHF
TRBJ2-2 | TRBV3-1 | CASSHGEGKSPGELFF
TRBJ2-1 | TRBV24-1 | CATRGASGSNEQFF